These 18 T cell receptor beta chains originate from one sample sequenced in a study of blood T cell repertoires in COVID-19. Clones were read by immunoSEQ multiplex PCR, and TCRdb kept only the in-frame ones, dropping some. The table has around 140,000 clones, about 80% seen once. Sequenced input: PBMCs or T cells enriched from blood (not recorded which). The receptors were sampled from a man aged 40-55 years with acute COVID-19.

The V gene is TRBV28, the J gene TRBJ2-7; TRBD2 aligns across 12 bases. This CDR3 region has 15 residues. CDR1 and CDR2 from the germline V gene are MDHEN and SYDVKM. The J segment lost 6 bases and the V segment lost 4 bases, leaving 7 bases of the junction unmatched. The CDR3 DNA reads TGTGCCAGCAGTTATCTAGCGGGAGGGCCAGGCGAGCAGTACTTC. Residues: CASSYLAGGPGEQYF.

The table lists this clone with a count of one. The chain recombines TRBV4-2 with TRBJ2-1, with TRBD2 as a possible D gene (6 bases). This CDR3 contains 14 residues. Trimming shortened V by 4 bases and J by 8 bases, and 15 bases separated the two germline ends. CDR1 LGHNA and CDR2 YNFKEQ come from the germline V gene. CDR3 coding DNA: TGTGCCAGCAGCCTCTCCGGGACTTGGGATGAGCAGTTCTTC. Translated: CASSLSGTWDEQFF.

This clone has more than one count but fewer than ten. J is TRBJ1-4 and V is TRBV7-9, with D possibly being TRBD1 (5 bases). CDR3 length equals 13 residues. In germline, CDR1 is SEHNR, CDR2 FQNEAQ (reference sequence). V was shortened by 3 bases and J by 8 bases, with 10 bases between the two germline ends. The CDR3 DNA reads TGTGCCAGCAGCTTCCAGGGAAGCGAAAAACTGTTTTTT. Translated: CASSFQGSEKLFF.

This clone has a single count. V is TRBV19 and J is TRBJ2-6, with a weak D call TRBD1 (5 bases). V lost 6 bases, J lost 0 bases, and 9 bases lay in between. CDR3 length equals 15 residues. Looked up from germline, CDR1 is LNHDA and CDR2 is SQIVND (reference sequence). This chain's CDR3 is CASRATVSGANVLTF. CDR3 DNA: TGTGCCAGTAGGGCGACAGTCTCTGGGGCCAACGTCCTGACTTTC.

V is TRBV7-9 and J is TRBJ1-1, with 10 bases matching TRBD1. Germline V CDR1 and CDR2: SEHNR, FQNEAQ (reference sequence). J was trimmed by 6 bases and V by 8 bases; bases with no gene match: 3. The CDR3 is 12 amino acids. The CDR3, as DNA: TGTGCCAGCGGGGACAGGGGCCCTGAAGCTTTCTTT. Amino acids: CASGDRGPEAFF.

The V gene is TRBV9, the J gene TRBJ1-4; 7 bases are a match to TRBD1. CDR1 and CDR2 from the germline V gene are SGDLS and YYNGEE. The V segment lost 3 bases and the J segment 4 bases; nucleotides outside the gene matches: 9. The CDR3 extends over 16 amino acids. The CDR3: CASSATQGTVNEKLFF. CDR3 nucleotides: TGTGCCAGCAGCGCCACTCAGGGGACAGTTAATGAAAAACTGTTTTTT. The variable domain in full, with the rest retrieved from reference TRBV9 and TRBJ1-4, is DSGVTQTPKHLITATGQRVTLRCSPRSGDLSVYWYQQSLDQGLQFLIQYYNGEERAKGNILERFSAQQFPDLHSELNLSSLELGDSALYFCASSATQGTVNEKLFFGSGTQLSVL.

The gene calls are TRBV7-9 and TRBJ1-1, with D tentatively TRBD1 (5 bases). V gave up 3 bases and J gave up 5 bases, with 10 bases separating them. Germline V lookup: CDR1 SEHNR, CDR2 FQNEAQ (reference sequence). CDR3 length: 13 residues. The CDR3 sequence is CASSFAAGTEAFF. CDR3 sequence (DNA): TGTGCCAGCAGCTTCGCCGCAGGGACTGAAGCTTTCTTT.

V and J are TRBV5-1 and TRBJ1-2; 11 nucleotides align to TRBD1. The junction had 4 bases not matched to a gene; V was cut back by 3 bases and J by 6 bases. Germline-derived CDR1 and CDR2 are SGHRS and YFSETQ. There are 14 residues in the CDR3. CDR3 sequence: CASSWTGGADGYTF. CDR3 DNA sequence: TGCGCCAGCAGCTGGACAGGGGGCGCGGATGGCTACACCTTC.

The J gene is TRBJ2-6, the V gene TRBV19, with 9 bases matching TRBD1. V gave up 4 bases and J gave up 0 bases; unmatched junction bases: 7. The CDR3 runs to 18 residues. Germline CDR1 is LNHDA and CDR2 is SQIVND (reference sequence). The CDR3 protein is CASSTSTGGYSGANVLTF. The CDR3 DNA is TGTGCCAGTAGTACCTCGACAGGGGGTTACTCTGGGGCCAACGTCCTGACTTTC.

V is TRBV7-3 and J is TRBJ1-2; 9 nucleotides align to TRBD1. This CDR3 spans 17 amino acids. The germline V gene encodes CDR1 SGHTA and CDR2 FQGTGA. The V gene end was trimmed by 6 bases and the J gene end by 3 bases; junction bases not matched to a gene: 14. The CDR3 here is CASSIAGQGSIDYGYTF. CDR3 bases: TGTGCCAGCAGTATTGCGGGACAGGGATCGATTGACTATGGCTACACCTTC.

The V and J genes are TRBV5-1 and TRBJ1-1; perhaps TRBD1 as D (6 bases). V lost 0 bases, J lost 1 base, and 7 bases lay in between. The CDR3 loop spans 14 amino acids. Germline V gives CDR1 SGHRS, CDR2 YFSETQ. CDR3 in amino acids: CASSLGQENTEAFF. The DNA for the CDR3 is TGCGCCAGCAGCTTGGGACAGGAGAACACTGAAGCTTTCTTT.

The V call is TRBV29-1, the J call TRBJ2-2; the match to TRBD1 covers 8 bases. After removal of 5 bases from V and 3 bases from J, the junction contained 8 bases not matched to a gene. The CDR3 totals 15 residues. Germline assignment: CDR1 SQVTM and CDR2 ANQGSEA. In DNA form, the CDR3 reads TGCAGCGTTCGGACAGGGACATTGGACACCGGGGAGCTGTTTTTT. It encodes CSVRTGTLDTGELFF.

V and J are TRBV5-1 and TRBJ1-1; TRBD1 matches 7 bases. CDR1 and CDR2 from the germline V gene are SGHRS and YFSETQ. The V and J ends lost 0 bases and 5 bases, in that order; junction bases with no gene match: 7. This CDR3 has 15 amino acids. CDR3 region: CASSLEGAGGTEAFF. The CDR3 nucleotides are TGCGCCAGCAGCTTGGAGGGGGCAGGGGGAACTGAAGCTTTCTTT.

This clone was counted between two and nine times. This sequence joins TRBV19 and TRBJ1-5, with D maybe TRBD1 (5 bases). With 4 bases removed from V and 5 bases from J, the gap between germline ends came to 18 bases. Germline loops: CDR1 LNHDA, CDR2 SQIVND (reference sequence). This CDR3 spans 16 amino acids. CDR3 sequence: CASSRARRGADQPQHF. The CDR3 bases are TGTGCCAGTAGTAGGGCAAGGAGGGGCGCAGATCAGCCCCAGCATTTT. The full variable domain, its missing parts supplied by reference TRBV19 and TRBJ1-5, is DGGITQSPKYLFRKEGQNVTLSCEQNLNHDAMYWYRQDPGQGLRLIYYSQIVNDFQKGDIAEGYSVSREKKESFPLTVTSAQKNPTAFYLCASSRARRGADQPQHFGDGTRLSIL.

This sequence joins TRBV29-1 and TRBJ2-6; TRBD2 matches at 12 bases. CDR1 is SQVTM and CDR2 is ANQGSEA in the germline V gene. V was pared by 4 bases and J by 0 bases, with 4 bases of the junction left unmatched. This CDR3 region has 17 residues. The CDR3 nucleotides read TGCAGCGTTGGTAGGACTAGCGGGAACTCTGGGGCCAACGTCCTGACTTTC. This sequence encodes CSVGRTSGNSGANVLTF. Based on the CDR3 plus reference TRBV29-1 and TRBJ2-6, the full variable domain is SAVISQKPSRDICQRGTSLTIQCQVDSQVTMMFWYRQQPGQSLTLIATANQGSEATYESGFVIDKFPISRPNLTFSTLTVSNMSPEDSSIYLCSVGRTSGNSGANVLTFGAGSRLTVL.

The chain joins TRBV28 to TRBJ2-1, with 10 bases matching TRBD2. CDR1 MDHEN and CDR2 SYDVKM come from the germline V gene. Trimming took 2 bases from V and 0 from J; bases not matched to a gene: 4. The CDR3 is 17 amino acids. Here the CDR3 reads CASSLILAGASYNEQFF. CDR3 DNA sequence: TGTGCCAGCAGTTTAATCCTAGCGGGAGCCTCCTACAATGAGCAGTTCTTC.

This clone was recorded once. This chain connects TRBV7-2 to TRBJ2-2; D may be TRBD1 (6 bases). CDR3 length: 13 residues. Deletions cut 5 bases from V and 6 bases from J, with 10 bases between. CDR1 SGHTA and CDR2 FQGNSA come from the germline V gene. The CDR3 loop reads CASSHAGAGELFF. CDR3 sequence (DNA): TGTGCCAGCAGCCACGCAGGGGCCGGGGAGCTGTTTTTT.

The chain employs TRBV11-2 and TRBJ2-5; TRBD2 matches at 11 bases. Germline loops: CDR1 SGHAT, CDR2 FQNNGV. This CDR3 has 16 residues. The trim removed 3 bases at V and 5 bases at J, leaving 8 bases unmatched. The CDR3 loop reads CASSFSLAGGGETQYF. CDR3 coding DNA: TGTGCCAGCAGCTTCTCCCTAGCGGGGGGTGGTGAGACCCAGTACTTC.